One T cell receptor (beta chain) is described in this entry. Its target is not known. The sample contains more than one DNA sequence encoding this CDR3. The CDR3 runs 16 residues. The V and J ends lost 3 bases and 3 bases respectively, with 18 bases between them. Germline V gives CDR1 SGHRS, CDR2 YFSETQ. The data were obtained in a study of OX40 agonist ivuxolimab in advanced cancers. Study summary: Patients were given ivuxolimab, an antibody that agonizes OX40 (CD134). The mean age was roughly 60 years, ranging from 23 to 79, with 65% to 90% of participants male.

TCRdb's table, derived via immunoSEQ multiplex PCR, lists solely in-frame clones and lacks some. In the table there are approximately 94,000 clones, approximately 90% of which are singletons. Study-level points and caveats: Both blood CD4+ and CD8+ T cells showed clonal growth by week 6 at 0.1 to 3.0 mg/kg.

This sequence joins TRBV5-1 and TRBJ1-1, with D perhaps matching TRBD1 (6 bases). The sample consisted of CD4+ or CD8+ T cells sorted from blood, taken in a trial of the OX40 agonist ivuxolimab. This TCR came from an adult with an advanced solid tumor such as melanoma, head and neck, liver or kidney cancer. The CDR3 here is CASSWGWGAVDTEAFF. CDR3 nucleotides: TGCGCCAGCAGCTGGGGGTGGGGGGCGGTGGACACTGAAGCTTTCTTT.